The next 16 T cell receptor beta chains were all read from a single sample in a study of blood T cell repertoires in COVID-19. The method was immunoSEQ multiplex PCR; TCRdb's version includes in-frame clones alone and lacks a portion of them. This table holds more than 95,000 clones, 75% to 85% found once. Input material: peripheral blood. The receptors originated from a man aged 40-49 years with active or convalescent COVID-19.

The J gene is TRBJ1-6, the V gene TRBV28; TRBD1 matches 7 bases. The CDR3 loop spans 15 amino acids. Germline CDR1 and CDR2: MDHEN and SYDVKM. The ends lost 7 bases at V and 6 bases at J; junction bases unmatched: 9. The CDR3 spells CASTLDRVANSPLHF. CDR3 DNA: TGTGCCAGCACCCTCGACAGGGTGGCTAATTCACCCCTCCACTTT.

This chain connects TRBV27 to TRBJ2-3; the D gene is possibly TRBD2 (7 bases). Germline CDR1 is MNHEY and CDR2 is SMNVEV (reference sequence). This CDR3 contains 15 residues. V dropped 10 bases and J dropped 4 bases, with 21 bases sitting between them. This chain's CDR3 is CATLGLGGRPDTQYF. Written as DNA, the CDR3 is TGTGCCACCTTAGGGCTCGGGGGGCGCCCAGATACGCAGTATTTT.

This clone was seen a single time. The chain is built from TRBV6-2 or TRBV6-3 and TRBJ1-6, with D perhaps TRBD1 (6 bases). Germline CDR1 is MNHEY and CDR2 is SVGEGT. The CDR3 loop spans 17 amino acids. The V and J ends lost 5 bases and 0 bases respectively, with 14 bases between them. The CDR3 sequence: CASSGHQGSSYNSPLHF. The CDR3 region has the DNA TGTGCCAGCAGTGGTCACCAGGGGAGCTCCTATAATTCACCCCTCCACTTT.

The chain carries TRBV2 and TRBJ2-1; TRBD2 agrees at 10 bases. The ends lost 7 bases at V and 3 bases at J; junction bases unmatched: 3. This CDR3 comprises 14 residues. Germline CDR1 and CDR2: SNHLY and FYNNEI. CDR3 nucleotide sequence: TGTGCCAGCAAGGTAGCGGGAGGCTACAATGAGCAGTTCTTC. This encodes CASKVAGGYNEQFF.

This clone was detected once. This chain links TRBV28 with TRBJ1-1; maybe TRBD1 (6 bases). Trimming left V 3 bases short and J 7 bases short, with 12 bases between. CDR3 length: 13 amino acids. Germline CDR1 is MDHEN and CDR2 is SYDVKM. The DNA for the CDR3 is TGTGCCAGCAGTTTTCAGGGGAAAAGTGAAGCTTTCTTT. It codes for CASSFQGKSEAFF.

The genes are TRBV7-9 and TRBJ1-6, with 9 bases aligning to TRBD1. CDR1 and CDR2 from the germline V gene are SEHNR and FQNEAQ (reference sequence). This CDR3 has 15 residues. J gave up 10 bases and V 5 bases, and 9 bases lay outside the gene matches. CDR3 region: CASSGQGNLNSPLHF. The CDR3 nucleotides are TGTGCCAGCAGCGGACAGGGGAATTTGAACTCACCCCTCCACTTT.

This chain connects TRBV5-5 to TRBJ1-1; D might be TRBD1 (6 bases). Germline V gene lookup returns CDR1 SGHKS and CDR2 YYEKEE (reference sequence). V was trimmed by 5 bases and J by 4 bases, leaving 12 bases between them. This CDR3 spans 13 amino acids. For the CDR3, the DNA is TGTGCCAGCAGTCCGCAGGGGCTCACTGAAGCTTTCTTT. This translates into CASSPQGLTEAFF. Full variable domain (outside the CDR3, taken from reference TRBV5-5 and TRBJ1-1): DAGVTQSPTHLIKTRGQQVTLRCSPISGHKSVSWYQQVLGQGPQFIFQYYEKEERGRGNFPDRFSARQFPNYSSELNVNALLLGDSALYLCASSPQGLTEAFFGQGTRLTVV.

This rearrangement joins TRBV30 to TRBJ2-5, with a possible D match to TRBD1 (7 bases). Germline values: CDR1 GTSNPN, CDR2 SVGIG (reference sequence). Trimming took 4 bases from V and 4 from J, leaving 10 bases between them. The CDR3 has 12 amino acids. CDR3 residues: CAWIQGGETQYF. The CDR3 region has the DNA TGTGCCTGGATCCAGGGGGGAGAGACCCAGTACTTC.

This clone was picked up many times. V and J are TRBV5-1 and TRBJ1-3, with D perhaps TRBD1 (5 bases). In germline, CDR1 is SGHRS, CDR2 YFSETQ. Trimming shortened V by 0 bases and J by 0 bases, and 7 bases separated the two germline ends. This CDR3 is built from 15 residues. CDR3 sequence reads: CASSLDRTSGNTIYF. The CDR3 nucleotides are TGCGCCAGCAGCTTGGACAGGACCTCTGGAAACACCATATATTTT.

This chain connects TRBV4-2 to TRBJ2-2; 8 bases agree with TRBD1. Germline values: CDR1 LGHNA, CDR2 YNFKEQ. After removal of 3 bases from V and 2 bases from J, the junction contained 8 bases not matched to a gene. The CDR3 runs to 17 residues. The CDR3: CASSQGPGTGNTGELFF. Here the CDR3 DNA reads TGTGCCAGCAGCCAGGGCCCCGGGACAGGTAACACCGGGGAGCTGTTTTTT.

CDR3 DNA sequence: TGCGCCAGCAGCCAAGATGCGGGACAGGGTGGTTCACCCCTCCACTTT. As protein: CASSQDAGQGGSPLHF. The chain is built from TRBV4-3 and TRBJ1-6; the match to TRBD1 covers 9 bases. Per the germline V gene, CDR1 is LGHNA and CDR2 is YSLEER. The CDR3 runs 16 residues. Germline trimming cut 0 bases from V and 9 bases from J; bases unmatched to any gene: 6.

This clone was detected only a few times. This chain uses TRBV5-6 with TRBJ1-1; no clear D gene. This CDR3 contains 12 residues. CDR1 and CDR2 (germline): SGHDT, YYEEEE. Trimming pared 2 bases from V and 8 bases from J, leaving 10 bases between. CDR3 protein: CASSFLGLEAFF. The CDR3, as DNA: TGTGCCAGCAGCTTCCTCGGGTTAGAAGCTTTCTTT.

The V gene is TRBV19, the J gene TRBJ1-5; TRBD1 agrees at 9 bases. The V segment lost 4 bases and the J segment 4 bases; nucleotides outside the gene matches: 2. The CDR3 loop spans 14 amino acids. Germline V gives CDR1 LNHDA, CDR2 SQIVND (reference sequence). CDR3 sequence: CASSKGQGNQPQHF. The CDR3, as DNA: TGTGCCAGTAGTAAAGGACAGGGGAATCAGCCCCAGCATTTT.

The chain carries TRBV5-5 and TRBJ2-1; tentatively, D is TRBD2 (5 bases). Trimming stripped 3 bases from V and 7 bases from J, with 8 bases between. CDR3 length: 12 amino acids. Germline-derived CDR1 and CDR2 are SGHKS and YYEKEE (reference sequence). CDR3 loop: CASSWTGNEQFF. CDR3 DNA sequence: TGTGCCAGCAGCTGGACTGGGAATGAGCAGTTCTTC.

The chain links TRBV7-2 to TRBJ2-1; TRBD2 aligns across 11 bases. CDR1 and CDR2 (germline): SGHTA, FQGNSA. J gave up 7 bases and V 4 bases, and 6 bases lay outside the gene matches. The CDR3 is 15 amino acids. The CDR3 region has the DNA TGTGCCAGCAGCTGGCTAGCGGGAGGTGGGAATGAGCAGTTCTTC. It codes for CASSWLAGGGNEQFF.

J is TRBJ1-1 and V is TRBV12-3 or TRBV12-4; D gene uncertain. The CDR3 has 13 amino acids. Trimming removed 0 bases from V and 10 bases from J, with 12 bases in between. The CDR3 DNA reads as TGTGCCAGCAGTTTAGCATACTCGCTCGCAGCTTTCTTT. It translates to CASSLAYSLAAFF.